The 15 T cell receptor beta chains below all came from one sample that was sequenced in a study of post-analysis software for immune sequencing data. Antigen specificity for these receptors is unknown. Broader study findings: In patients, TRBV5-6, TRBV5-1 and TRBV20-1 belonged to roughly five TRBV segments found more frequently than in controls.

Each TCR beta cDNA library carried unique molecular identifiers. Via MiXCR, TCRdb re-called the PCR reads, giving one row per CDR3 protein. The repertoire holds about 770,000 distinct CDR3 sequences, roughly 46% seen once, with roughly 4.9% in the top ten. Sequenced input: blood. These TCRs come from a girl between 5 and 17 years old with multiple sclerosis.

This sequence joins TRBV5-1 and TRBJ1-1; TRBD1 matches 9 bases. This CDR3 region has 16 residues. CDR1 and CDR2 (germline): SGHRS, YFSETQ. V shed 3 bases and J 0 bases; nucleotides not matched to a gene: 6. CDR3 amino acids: CASSSPGQGMNTEAFF. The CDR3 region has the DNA TGCGCCAGCAGCTCACCAGGACAGGGGATGAACACTGAAGCTTTCTTT.

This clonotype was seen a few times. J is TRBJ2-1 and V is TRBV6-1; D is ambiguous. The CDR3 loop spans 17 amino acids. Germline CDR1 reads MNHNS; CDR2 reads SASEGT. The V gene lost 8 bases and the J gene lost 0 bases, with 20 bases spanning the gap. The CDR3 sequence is CASADSRGLSSYNEQFF. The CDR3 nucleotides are TGTGCCAGCGCGGATAGCCGTGGTTTAAGCTCCTACAATGAGCAGTTCTTC.

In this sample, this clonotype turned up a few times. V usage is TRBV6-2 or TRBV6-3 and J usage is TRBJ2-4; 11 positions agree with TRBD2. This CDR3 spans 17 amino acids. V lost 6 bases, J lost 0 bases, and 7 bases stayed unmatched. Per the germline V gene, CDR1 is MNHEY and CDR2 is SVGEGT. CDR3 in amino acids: CASRRLAGNQAKNIQYF. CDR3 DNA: TGTGCCAGCAGAAGACTAGCGGGAAACCAAGCCAAAAACATTCAGTACTTC.

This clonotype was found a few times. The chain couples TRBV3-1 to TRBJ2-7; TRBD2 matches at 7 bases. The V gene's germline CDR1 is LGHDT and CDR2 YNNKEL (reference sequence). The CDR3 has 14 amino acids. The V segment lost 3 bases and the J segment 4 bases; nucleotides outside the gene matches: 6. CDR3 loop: CASSHEGGFYEQYF. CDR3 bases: TGTGCCAGCAGCCATGAGGGAGGGTTTTACGAGCAGTACTTC.

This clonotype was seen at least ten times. In DNA, the CDR3 is TGCGCCAGCAGCCAAGGAGGTAGTGAGCAGTACTTC. Translated, it gives CASSQGGSEQYF. V usage is TRBV4-1 and J usage is TRBJ2-7; D not resolved. V lost 1 base, J lost 7 bases, and 8 bases lay in between. From germline, CDR1 is MGHRA and CDR2 YSYEKL. The CDR3 runs 12 residues.

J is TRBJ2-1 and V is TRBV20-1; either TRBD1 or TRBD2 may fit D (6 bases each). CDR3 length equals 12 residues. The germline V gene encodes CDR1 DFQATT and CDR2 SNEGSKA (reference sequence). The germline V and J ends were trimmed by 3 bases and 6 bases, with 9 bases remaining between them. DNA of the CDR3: TGCAGTGCTAGTAGGGGGGTCAATGAGCAGTTCTTC. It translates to CSASRGVNEQFF.

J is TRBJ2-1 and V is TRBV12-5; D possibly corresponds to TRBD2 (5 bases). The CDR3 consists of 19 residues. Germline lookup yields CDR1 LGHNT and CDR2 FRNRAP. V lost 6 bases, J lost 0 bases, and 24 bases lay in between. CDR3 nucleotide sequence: TGTGCTAGTGGCGCCCCGCTACTTCCGAGGGAGAGCTCCTACAATGAGCAGTTCTTC. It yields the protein CASGAPLLPRESSYNEQFF.

The CDR3 region has the DNA TGCAGCGTTCGCGGACTTGCCCTGGGGATAGATGAGCAGTTCTTC. It is translated as CSVRGLALGIDEQFF. The J gene is TRBJ2-1, the V gene TRBV29-1; D may be TRBD2 (5 bases). V was shortened by 5 bases and J by 8 bases, with 22 bases between the two germline ends. Looked up from germline, CDR1 is SQVTM and CDR2 is ANQGSEA. The CDR3 has 15 residues.

The CDR3 region has the DNA TGTGCCAGCAGTGAACCCCCACAAGAGACCCAGTACTTC. Encoded protein: CASSEPPQETQYF. The V and J genes are TRBV2 and TRBJ2-5; no clear D. V shed 2 bases and J shed 2 bases, with 6 bases lying between them. The CDR3 is 13 amino acids. Germline V gene data show CDR1 as SNHLY and CDR2 as FYNNEI.

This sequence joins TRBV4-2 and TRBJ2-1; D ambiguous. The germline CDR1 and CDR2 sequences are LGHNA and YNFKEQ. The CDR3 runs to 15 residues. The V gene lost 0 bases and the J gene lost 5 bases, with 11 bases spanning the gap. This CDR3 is CASSQDLDLNNEQFF. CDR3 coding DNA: TGTGCCAGCAGCCAAGACCTCGACCTCAACAATGAGCAGTTCTTC.

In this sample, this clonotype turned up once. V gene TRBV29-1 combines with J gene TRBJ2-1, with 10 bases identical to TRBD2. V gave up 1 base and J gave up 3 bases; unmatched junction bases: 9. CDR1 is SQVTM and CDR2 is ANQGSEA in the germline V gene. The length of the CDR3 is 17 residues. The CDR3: CSVEVGAGGPLYNEQFF. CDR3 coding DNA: TGCAGCGTTGAAGTTGGAGCGGGAGGGCCTCTCTACAATGAGCAGTTCTTC.

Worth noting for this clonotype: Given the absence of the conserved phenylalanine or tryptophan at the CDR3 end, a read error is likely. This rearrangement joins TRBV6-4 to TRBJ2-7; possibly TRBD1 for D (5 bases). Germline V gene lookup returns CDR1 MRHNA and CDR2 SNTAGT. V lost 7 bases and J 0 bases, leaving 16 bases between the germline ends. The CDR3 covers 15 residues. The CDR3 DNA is TGTGCCAGCACTGGGGCTGGATCCTCCTCCTACGAGCAGTACCTC. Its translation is CASTGAGSSSYEQYL.

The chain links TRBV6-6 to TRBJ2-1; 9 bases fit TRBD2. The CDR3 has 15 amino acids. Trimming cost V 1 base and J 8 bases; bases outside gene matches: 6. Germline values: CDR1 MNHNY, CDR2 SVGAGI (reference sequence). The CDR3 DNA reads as TGTGCCAGCAGTTACTATTCGGGACTAGCCCATGAGCAGTTCTTC. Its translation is CASSYYSGLAHEQFF.

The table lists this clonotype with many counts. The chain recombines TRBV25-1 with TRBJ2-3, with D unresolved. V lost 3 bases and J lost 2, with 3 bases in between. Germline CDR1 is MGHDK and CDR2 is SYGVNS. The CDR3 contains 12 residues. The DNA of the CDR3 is TGTGCCAGCAGTGAGTACACAGATACGCAGTATTTT. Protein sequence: CASSEYTDTQYF.

The CDR3 DNA follows: TGTGCCAGCAGCAGGGGCATGGGAACCGTCGGCGGCAATCAGCCCCAGCATTTT. It specifies CASSRGMGTVGGNQPQHF. The genes are TRBV21-1 and TRBJ1-5; no DNA check was done on the table's D call, TRBD1. TRBV21-1 is given as a pseudogene. This CDR3 comprises 18 residues.